These 30 T cell receptor beta chains share one sample of origin, sequenced in a study of T cells in tuberculosis (dated by TCRdb to the late 2010s). The protocol used for the library was the immunoSEQ multiplex PCR assay. TCRdb retrieved this table from immuneACCESS and kept in-frame rearrangements only. Not all clones are present; in checked studies, unresolved V genes account for under half, and no reason is known for the remainder. For this sample the table gives more than 40,000 clones, of which roughly 94% were detected only once. The top ten clones comprise about 2% of the sample. The sequencing sample was made of PBMCs. The source is a donor aged 10-29 years with latent tuberculosis or without tuberculosis infection. Some clones in this sample may be carry-over from other donors' samples.

The rearrangement uses TRBV29-1 and TRBJ1-1, with D perhaps TRBD1 (6 bases). CDR1 is SQVTM and CDR2 is ANQGSEA in the germline V gene. The CDR3 spans 13 residues. Trimming took off 5 bases at V and 1 base at J, with 11 bases between the two ends. The CDR3 DNA follows: TGCAGCGTTCAACAGGGCTCGAACACTGAAGCTTTCTTT. As protein: CSVQQGSNTEAFF. Based on the CDR3 plus reference TRBV29-1 and TRBJ1-1, the full variable domain is SAVISQKPSRDICQRGTSLTIQCQVDSQVTMMFWYRQQPGQSLTLIATANQGSEATYESGFVIDKFPISRPNLTFSTLTVSNMSPEDSSIYLCSVQQGSNTEAFFGQGTRLTVV.

The chain has TRBV5-1 and TRBJ2-5, with TRBD2 identical over 9 bases. The CDR3 has 15 residues. J lost 4 bases, V lost 1 base, and 5 bases had no gene match. Per the germline V gene, CDR1 is SGHRS and CDR2 is YFSETQ. DNA of the CDR3: TGCGCCAGCAGCTTGTACGGCGGGAGGGGAGAGACCCAGTACTTC. Protein sequence: CASSLYGGRGETQYF.

The chain carries TRBV28 and TRBJ1-4; the match to TRBD1 covers 9 bases. The germline V gene encodes CDR1 MDHEN and CDR2 SYDVKM. This CDR3 contains 12 residues. Trimming removed 8 bases from V and 5 bases from J; junction bases left unmatched: 0. CDR3 nucleotides: TGTGCCAGCGGACAGGGGAATGAAAAACTGTTTTTT. Translating it yields CASGQGNEKLFF.

This rearrangement joins TRBV4-1 to TRBJ2-2; the D gene is possibly TRBD1 (5 bases). V dropped 2 bases and J dropped 6 bases, with 19 bases sitting between them. Per germline, CDR1 MGHRA and CDR2 YSYEKL. The CDR3 runs to 17 residues. The CDR3: CASSQTPGAVGSGELFF. The CDR3 DNA sequence: TGCGCCAGCAGCCAAACCCCTGGGGCCGTCGGGTCCGGGGAGCTGTTTTTT.

The rearrangement uses TRBV5-1 and TRBJ1-1, with D perhaps TRBD1 (6 bases). CDR3 length equals 18 residues. The germline V and J ends were trimmed by 3 bases and 0 bases, with 21 bases remaining between them. CDR1 and CDR2 from the germline V gene are SGHRS and YFSETQ. This CDR3 reads CASSSGVFRGNMNTEAFF. The CDR3, as DNA: TGCGCCAGCAGCTCAGGGGTATTTAGGGGAAACATGAACACTGAAGCTTTCTTT.

The CDR3, as DNA: TGTGCCAGCAGTACCCGACAGGAGAGCTCCTACAATGAGCAGTTCTTC. This gives the protein CASSTRQESSYNEQFF. The chain has TRBV28 and TRBJ2-1; D is possibly TRBD1 (6 bases). V was trimmed by 5 bases and J by 0 bases, leaving 14 bases between them. There are 16 residues in the CDR3. CDR1 MDHEN and CDR2 SYDVKM come from the germline V gene.

This chain connects TRBV7-9 to TRBJ2-4; 11 nucleotides align to TRBD2. This CDR3 spans 19 amino acids. Germline values: CDR1 SEHNR, CDR2 FQNEAQ (reference sequence). The junction had 11 bases not matched to a gene; V was cut back by 4 bases and J by 0 bases. CDR3 sequence: CASSSGPTSGIRAKNIQYF. The CDR3 nucleotides read TGTGCCAGCAGCTCAGGACCGACTAGCGGGATACGAGCCAAAAACATTCAGTACTTC. The full variable domain, rest sourced from reference TRBV7-9 and TRBJ2-4, is DTGVSQNPRHKITKRGQNVTFRCDPISEHNRLYWYRQTLGQGPEFLTYFQNEAQLEKSRLLSDRFSAERPKGSFSTLEIQRTEQGDSAMYLCASSSGPTSGIRAKNIQYFGAGTRLSVL.

The V call is TRBV7-8, the J call TRBJ2-7, with TRBD2 matching 8 bases. From germline, CDR1 is SGHVS and CDR2 FQNEAQ. The CDR3 extends over 17 amino acids. J was trimmed by 0 bases and V by 2 bases; bases with no gene match: 9. CDR3 residues: CASSLTGGAESSYEQYF. As DNA, the CDR3 is TGTGCCAGCAGCTTAACCGGGGGGGCAGAGAGCTCCTACGAGCAGTACTTC.

The chain carries TRBV18 and TRBJ1-1; weak D call: TRBD1 (6 bases). The CDR3 runs 14 residues. V shed 4 bases and J shed 10 bases, with 19 bases lying between them. Germline V lookup: CDR1 KGHSH, CDR2 LQKENI. The CDR3 sequence is CASSLGQRLIAAFF. The CDR3 bases are TGTGCCAGCTCACTAGGACAGAGGTTAATAGCAGCTTTCTTT.

The CDR3 loop reads CASHSGSGVEAEQFF. As DNA, the CDR3 is TGTGCCAGCCATAGCGGGAGCGGGGTAGAAGCTGAGCAGTTCTTC. The chain is built from TRBV5-6 and TRBJ2-1; 9 bases fit TRBD2. CDR1 SGHDT and CDR2 YYEEEE come from the germline V gene. The CDR3 length is 15 residues. The V and J ends lost 7 bases and 9 bases, in that order; junction bases with no gene match: 14. The variable domain in full, with the rest retrieved from reference TRBV5-6 and TRBJ2-1, is DAGVTQSPTHLIKTRGQQVTLRCSPKSGHDTVSWYQQALGQGPQFIFQYYEEEERQRGNFPDRFSGHQFPNYSSELNVNALLLGDSALYLCASHSGSGVEAEQFFGPGTRLTVL.

The V and J genes are TRBV7-9 and TRBJ2-7; TRBD1 agrees at 7 bases. The CDR3 is 15 residues long. Germline V gene lookup returns CDR1 SEHNR and CDR2 FQNEAQ (reference sequence). The V gene end was trimmed by 4 bases and the J gene end by 3 bases; junction bases not matched to a gene: 9. The chain's CDR3 is CASSSTGTAFYEQYF. The CDR3 DNA follows: TGTGCCAGCAGCTCTACCGGGACAGCCTTCTACGAGCAGTACTTC.

The V call is TRBV7-6, the J call TRBJ2-1, with D maybe TRBD2 (6 bases). V was pared by 7 bases and J by 7 bases, with 14 bases between. This CDR3 region has 13 residues. Germline CDR1 is SGHVS and CDR2 is FNYEAQ. CDR3 in DNA: TGTGCCAGCACTTTAGACGCGGGGAATGAGCAGTTCTTC. This encodes CASTLDAGNEQFF.

This chain links TRBV4-3 with TRBJ2-3; D not resolved. This CDR3 contains 16 residues. Trimming removed 4 bases from V and 2 bases from J, with 16 bases in between. Germline CDR1 LGHNA, CDR2 YSLEER. CDR3 nucleotides: TGCGCCAGCAGCCCAAGATATGGCGGAACCACAGATACGCAGTATTTT. Amino acid sequence: CASSPRYGGTTDTQYF.

The rearrangement joins TRBV9 to TRBJ2-3; D unclear. Germline V lookup: CDR1 SGDLS, CDR2 YYNGEE. V was cut by 4 bases and J by 2 bases, with 14 bases left in between. The CDR3 has 15 residues. The CDR3 loop is CASSSQVTATDTQYF. In DNA form, the CDR3 reads TGTGCCAGCAGCTCCCAAGTAACAGCCACAGATACGCAGTATTTT.

This clone was seen just once. This rearrangement joins TRBV27 to TRBJ2-1; 11 nucleotides agree with TRBD2. Germline CDR1 is MNHEY and CDR2 is SMNVEV (reference sequence). The CDR3 is 16 amino acids. V shed 6 bases, J shed 3 bases, and the junction held 7 bases outside the gene matches. CDR3 amino acids: CASRYLTSGNYNEQFF. CDR3 nucleotide sequence: TGTGCCAGCAGATACCTGACTAGCGGGAACTACAATGAGCAGTTCTTC.

The J gene is TRBJ1-3, the V gene TRBV10-2; possible D gene TRBD1, 5 bases. In germline, CDR1 is WSHSY, CDR2 SAAADI. V was clipped by 6 bases and J by 2 bases, with 11 bases between them. The CDR3 extends over 14 amino acids. CDR3 amino acids: CASSLGGAGNTIYF. CDR3 DNA: TGCGCCAGCAGCCTGGGGGGTGCTGGAAACACCATATATTTT.

The chain couples TRBV9 to TRBJ1-4; TRBD1 might be the D (6 bases). Germline assignment: CDR1 SGDLS and CDR2 YYNGEE. Trimming removed 0 bases at V and 4 bases at J, with 25 bases between. The CDR3 covers 20 residues. The CDR3 DNA reads TGTGCCAGCAGCGTAGCTCCCACCCCCATACAGGGACGGAGTAATGAAAAACTGTTTTTT. Its translation is CASSVAPTPIQGRSNEKLFF.

The chain carries TRBV7-2 and TRBJ2-1, with 8 bases that match TRBD2. This CDR3 region has 18 residues. V lost 10 bases and J lost 7; bases outside the gene matches: 24. Germline V gene sequence: CDR1 SGHTA, CDR2 FQGNSA. CDR3 nucleotide sequence: TGTGCCAACCCGCAGGGAGATGGCGGGAGGCCGCCGGAGAATGAGCAGTTCTTC. Residues: CANPQGDGGRPPENEQFF.

There are a few counts of this clone. V is TRBV18 and J is TRBJ2-7; D possibly corresponds to TRBD2 (5 bases). Looked up from germline, CDR1 is KGHSH and CDR2 is LQKENI. Trimming stripped 6 bases from V and 3 bases from J, with 12 bases between. CDR3 length: 13 residues. The CDR3 DNA is TGTGCCAGCTCCGAGGGAAGGCTCTACGAGCAGTACTTC. Its translation is CASSEGRLYEQYF.

The chain carries TRBV5-1 and TRBJ1-1; maybe TRBD1 (5 bases). The germline V and J ends were trimmed by 5 bases and 4 bases, with 15 bases remaining between them. Germline V lookup: CDR1 SGHRS, CDR2 YFSETQ. The CDR3 has 14 residues. This CDR3 is CASRGLGGSTEAFF. CDR3 DNA sequence: TGCGCCAGCAGGGGATTGGGGGGGAGCACTGAAGCTTTCTTT.

The V gene is TRBV14, the J gene TRBJ2-1, with a weak D call TRBD2 (6 bases). CDR1 is SGHDN, CDR2 FVKESK, per germline. The CDR3 totals 16 residues. Between the trimmed V and J ends, which lost 0 bases and 4 bases, there was a span of 13 bases. The CDR3 sequence: CASSQDWRDWYNEQFF. CDR3 in DNA: TGTGCCAGCAGCCAAGATTGGCGGGATTGGTACAATGAGCAGTTCTTC.

This rearrangement joins TRBV9 to TRBJ2-5; the D gene is possibly TRBD1 (6 bases). The CDR3 extends over 15 amino acids. V lost 0 bases and J lost 4, with 13 bases in between. Germline V lookup: CDR1 SGDLS, CDR2 YYNGEE. The CDR3 sequence is CASSVEGTPPETQYF. The CDR3 DNA is TGTGCCAGCAGCGTAGAGGGGACACCGCCAGAGACCCAGTACTTC.

The genes are TRBV28 and TRBJ2-7, with unresolved D. V lost 2 bases, J lost 2 bases, and 7 bases lay in between. The CDR3 has 13 amino acids. Germline CDR1 reads MDHEN; CDR2 reads SYDVKM. In DNA, the CDR3 is TGTGCCAGCAGTTTAGTTCCTACCTACGAGCAGTACTTC. This encodes CASSLVPTYEQYF.

The chain is built from TRBV27 and TRBJ1-2; D gene unclear. CDR1 and CDR2 (germline): MNHEY, SMNVEV (reference sequence). This CDR3 has 12 residues. The V end was cut by 5 bases, the J end by 0 bases, with 4 bases between. The CDR3: CASSTANYGYTF. Written as DNA, the CDR3 is TGTGCCAGCAGTACAGCTAACTATGGCTACACCTTC.

The chain joins TRBV4-2 to TRBJ2-3; tentatively, D is TRBD2 (7 bases). The germline V and J ends were trimmed by 4 bases and 2 bases, with 13 bases remaining between them. Germline V gene sequence: CDR1 LGHNA, CDR2 YNFKEQ. The CDR3 consists of 15 residues. The CDR3 spells CASSPLGGATDTQYF. CDR3 nucleotides: TGTGCCAGCAGCCCACTGGGGGGGGCCACAGATACGCAGTATTTT.

The table lists this clone with a count of one. V usage is TRBV7-3 and J usage is TRBJ1-1; weak D call: TRBD1 (5 bases). The CDR3 spans 17 residues. Trimming took 1 base from V and 0 from J, leaving 15 bases between them. The germline V gene encodes CDR1 SGHTA and CDR2 FQGTGA. For the CDR3, the DNA is TGTGCCAGCAGCTTAAGCAGGGTGAATCCGTTGAACACTGAAGCTTTCTTT. This gives the protein CASSLSRVNPLNTEAFF.

V usage is TRBV15 and J usage is TRBJ1-2, with D perhaps matching TRBD1 (5 bases). Deletions cut 7 bases from V and 10 bases from J, with 16 bases between. This CDR3 is 12 amino acids long. From germline, CDR1 is LNHNV and CDR2 YYDKDF (reference sequence). The CDR3 sequence: CATTNQGADYTF. In DNA form, the CDR3 reads TGTGCCACCACAAACCAAGGGGCGGACTACACCTTC. Complete variable domain (other parts from reference TRBV15 and TRBJ1-2): DAMVIQNPRYQVTQFGKPVTLSCSQTLNHNVMYWYQQKSSQAPKLLFHYYDKDFNNEADTPDNFQSRRPNTSFCFLDIRSPGLGDTAMYLCATTNQGADYTFGSGTRLTVV.

The CDR3 loop reads CASSLLGGGVSEQYF. CDR3 in DNA: TGTGCCAGCAGTCTTCTTGGCGGGGGCGTTTCCGAGCAGTACTTC. This chain uses TRBV27 with TRBJ2-7, with D possibly being TRBD2 (7 bases). V shed 5 bases and J shed 6 bases, with 20 bases lying between them. Germline CDR1 MNHEY, CDR2 SMNVEV (reference sequence). The CDR3 has 15 residues.

The rearrangement uses TRBV4-1 and TRBJ1-1; weak D call: TRBD1 (6 bases). The CDR3 has 16 amino acids. Germline CDR1 reads MGHRA; CDR2 reads YSYEKL. Trimming stripped 5 bases from V and 5 bases from J, with 21 bases between. The CDR3 nucleotides read TGCGCCAGCAGCTTAGATCGAACAGGGTCGGGTACTGAAGCTTTCTTT. Translation: CASSLDRTGSGTEAFF.

V usage is TRBV14 and J usage is TRBJ2-7; 11 positions agree with TRBD1. This CDR3 has 16 amino acids. V was clipped by 1 base and J by 4 bases; unmatched bases: 6. Germline loops: CDR1 SGHDN, CDR2 FVKESK. The CDR3 bases are TGTGCCAGCAGCCAAGGAGAAGGGACAGGGGGTTACGAGCAGTACTTC. It translates to CASSQGEGTGGYEQYF.